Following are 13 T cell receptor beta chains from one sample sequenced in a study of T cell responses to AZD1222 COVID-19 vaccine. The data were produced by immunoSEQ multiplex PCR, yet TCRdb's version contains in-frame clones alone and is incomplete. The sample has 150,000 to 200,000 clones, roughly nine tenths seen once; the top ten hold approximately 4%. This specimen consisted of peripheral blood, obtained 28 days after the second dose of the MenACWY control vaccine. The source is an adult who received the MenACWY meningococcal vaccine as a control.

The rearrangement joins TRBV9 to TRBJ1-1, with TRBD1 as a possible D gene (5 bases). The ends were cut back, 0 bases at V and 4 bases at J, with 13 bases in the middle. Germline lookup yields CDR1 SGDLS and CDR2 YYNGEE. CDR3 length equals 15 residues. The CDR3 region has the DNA TGTGCCAGCAGCGTAGCTCAGGGAGGGGCCACTGAAGCTTTCTTT. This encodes CASSVAQGGATEAFF.

The CDR3 nucleotides are TGTGCCAGCAGCGCCGACAGAAACACCATATATTTT. Residues: CASSADRNTIYF. This rearrangement joins TRBV9 to TRBJ1-3, with unresolved D. The V end lost 3 bases, the J end lost 5 bases, and 6 bases lay between the germline ends. The CDR3 loop spans 12 amino acids. Germline CDR1 reads SGDLS; CDR2 reads YYNGEE.

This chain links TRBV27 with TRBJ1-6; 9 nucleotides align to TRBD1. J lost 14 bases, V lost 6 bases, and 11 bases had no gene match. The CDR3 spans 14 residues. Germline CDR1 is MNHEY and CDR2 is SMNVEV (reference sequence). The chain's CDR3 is CASSPGTGRTALHF. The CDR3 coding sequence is TGTGCCAGCAGCCCCGGGACAGGGAGAACAGCCCTCCACTTT.

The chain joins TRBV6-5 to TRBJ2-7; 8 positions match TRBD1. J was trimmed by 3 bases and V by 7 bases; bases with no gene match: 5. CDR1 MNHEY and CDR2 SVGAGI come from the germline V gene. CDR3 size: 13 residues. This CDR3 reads CASNRGARYEQYF. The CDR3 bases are TGTGCCAGCAACAGGGGGGCTCGCTACGAGCAGTACTTC.

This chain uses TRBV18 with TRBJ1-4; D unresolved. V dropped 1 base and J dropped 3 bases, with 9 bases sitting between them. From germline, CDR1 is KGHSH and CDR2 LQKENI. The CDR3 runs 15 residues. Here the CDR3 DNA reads TGTGCCAGCTCACCACGTAGCCAGGCTAATGAAAAACTGTTTTTT. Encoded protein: CASSPRSQANEKLFF.

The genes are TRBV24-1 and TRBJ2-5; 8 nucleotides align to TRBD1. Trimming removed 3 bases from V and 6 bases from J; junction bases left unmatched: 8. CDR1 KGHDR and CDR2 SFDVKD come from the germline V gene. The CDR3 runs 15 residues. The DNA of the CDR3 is TGTGCCACCAGTGATGGACAGGGAGTCCAGAAGACCCAGTACTTC. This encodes CATSDGQGVQKTQYF.

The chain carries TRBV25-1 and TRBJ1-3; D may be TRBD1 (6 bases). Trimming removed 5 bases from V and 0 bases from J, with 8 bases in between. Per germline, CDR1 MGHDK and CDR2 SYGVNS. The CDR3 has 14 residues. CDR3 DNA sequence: TGTGCCAGCAGTAGGGGGGCCTCTGGAAACACCATATATTTT. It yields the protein CASSRGASGNTIYF. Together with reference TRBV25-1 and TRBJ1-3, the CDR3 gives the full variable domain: EADIYQTPRYLVIGTGKKITLECSQTMGHDKMYWYQQDPGMELHLIHYSYGVNSTEKGDLSSESTVSRIRTEHFPLTLESARPSHTSQYLCASSRGASGNTIYFGEGSWLTVV.

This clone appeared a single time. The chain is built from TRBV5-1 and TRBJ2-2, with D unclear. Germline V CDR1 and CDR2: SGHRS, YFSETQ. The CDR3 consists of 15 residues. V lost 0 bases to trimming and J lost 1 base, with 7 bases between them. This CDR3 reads CASSLVKVNTGELFF. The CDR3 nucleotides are TGCGCCAGCAGCTTGGTGAAGGTGAACACCGGGGAGCTGTTTTTT.

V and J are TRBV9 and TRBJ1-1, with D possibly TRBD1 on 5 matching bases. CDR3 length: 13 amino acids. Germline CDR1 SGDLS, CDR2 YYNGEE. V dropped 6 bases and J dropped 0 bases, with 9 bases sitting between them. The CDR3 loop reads CASTWGLNTEAFF. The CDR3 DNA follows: TGTGCCAGCACCTGGGGGTTGAACACTGAAGCTTTCTTT.

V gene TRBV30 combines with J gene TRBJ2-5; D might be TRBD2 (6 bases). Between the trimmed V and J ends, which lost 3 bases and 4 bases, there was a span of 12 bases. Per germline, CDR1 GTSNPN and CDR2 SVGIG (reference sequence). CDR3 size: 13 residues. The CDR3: CAWSPRRGETQYF. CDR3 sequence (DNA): TGTGCCTGGAGCCCTCGGAGGGGAGAGACCCAGTACTTC.

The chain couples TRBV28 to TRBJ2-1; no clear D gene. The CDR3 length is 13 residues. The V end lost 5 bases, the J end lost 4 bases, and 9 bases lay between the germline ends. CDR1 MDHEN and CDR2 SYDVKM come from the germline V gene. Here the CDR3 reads CASSGGPYNEQFF. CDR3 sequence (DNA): TGTGCCAGCAGTGGTGGCCCTTACAATGAGCAGTTCTTC.

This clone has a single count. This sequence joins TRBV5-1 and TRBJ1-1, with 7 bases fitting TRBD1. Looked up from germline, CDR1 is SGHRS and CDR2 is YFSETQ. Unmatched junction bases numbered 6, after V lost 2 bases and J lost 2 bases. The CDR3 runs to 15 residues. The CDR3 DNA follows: TGCGCCAGCAGCTTCTACAGGGGCGCAAACACTGAAGCTTTCTTT. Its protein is CASSFYRGANTEAFF. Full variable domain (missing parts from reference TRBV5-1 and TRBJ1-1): KAGVTQTPRYLIKTRGQQVTLSCSPISGHRSVSWYQQTPGQGLQFLFEYFSETQRNKGNFPGRFSGRQFSNSRSEMNVSTLELGDSALYLCASSFYRGANTEAFFGQGTRLTVV.

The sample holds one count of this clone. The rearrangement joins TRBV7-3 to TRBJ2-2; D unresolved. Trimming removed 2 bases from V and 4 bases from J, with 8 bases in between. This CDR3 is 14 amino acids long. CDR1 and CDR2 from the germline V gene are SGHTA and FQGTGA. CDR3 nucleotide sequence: TGTGCCAGCAGCTTAGCCAGGTTCACCGGGGAGCTGTTTTTT. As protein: CASSLARFTGELFF.